Shown below are 26 T cell receptor beta chains from a single sample sequenced in a study of Ad26.COV2.S vaccination and SARS-CoV-2 variants. Described treatment: roughly 18 received Ad26.COV2.S at low or high dose, single or two shots; 5 received placebo; per-sample allocation not given. Sampling occurred on day 63 after the first vaccine or placebo injection. The repertoire was sequenced with immunoSEQ multiplex PCR; TCRdb's copy has only in-frame clones and lacks some. Here the sample spans 350,000 to 450,000 clones, 89% being singletons. The material sequenced was peripheral blood, taken in a trial of Ad26.COV2.S vaccine versus placebo. All receptors come from a person between 18 and 60 years old who received the Ad26.COV2.S COVID-19 vaccine or a placebo.

V gene TRBV5-4 combines with J gene TRBJ1-1; a weak D match, TRBD1 (5 bases). CDR3 length: 14 amino acids. Germline V lookup: CDR1 SGHNT, CDR2 YYREEE (reference sequence). With 3 bases removed from V and 1 base from J, the gap between germline ends came to 10 bases. The CDR3 DNA reads as TGTGCCAGCAGCTCGGGACGGGAGAACACTGAAGCTTTCTTT. Translated, it gives CASSSGRENTEAFF.

The chain employs TRBV24-1 and TRBJ1-5; TRBD1 is a possible D gene (6 bases). Germline V lookup: CDR1 KGHDR, CDR2 SFDVKD. V gave up 3 bases and J gave up 3 bases, with 14 bases separating them. The CDR3 length is 16 residues. The CDR3 bases are TGTGCCACCAGTGATAGGAAACAGGGATACAATCAGCCCCAGCATTTT. It is translated as CATSDRKQGYNQPQHF.

CDR3: CASKNYGETQYF. The CDR3 region has the DNA TGTGCCAGCAAGAACTACGGGGAGACCCAGTACTTC. This chain links TRBV6-5 with TRBJ2-5; D not certain. Germline V gene lookup returns CDR1 MNHEY and CDR2 SVGAGI. CDR3 length equals 12 residues. Trimming cost V 7 bases and J 5 bases, with 11 bases left between them.

The chain carries TRBV18 and TRBJ2-7; unclear D gene. Germline V gene sequence: CDR1 KGHSH, CDR2 LQKENI. V was cut by 2 bases and J by 2 bases, with 4 bases left in between. This CDR3 is built from 12 residues. The CDR3 sequence is CASSPGPYEQYF. The DNA of the CDR3 is TGTGCCAGCTCACCAGGCCCCTACGAGCAGTACTTC.

This chain joins TRBV29-1 and TRBJ2-1; 8 positions match TRBD2. In germline, CDR1 is SQVTM, CDR2 ANQGSEA. Germline trimming cut 4 bases from V and 6 bases from J; bases unmatched to any gene: 11. This CDR3 has 15 residues. The CDR3 sequence: CSVAVGAGGGNEQFF. The CDR3 region has the DNA TGCAGCGTTGCGGTCGGGGCGGGAGGAGGCAATGAGCAGTTCTTC.

This clone was counted once. The gene calls are TRBV28 and TRBJ2-5; perhaps TRBD1 as D (5 bases). The CDR3 runs 14 residues. CDR1 is MDHEN and CDR2 is SYDVKM in the germline V gene. Trimming took off 10 bases at V and 1 base at J, with 16 bases between the two ends. CDR3 in amino acids: CATSPDRIQETQYF. Here the CDR3 DNA reads TGTGCCACCTCCCCCGACAGAATCCAAGAGACCCAGTACTTC.

CDR3 DNA sequence: TGTGCCAGCGCTAGGACCCTCCCCTACAATGAGCAGTTCTTC. Encoded protein: CASARTLPYNEQFF. This chain joins TRBV6-5 and TRBJ2-1; D remains unclear. V lost 8 bases, J lost 2 bases, and 13 bases lay in between. The CDR3 loop spans 14 amino acids. Germline assignment: CDR1 MNHEY and CDR2 SVGAGI.

The rearrangement joins TRBV28 to TRBJ2-3, with 10 bases matching TRBD2. Trimming at V came to 4 bases and at J to 2 bases, leaving 9 bases not matched to a gene. Germline loops: CDR1 MDHEN, CDR2 SYDVKM. This CDR3 comprises 17 residues. CDR3 nucleotide sequence: TGTGCCAGCAGTTCGGCTAGGACTAGCGGTCTCACAGATACGCAGTATTTT. Translation gives CASSSARTSGLTDTQYF.

CDR3 in DNA: TGTGCCAGCAGTCACGCTGGGGCGGCCTCCTACGAGCAGTACTTC. This translates into CASSHAGAASYEQYF. The V call is TRBV14, the J call TRBJ2-7; maybe TRBD1 (5 bases). The V gene's germline CDR1 is SGHDN and CDR2 FVKESK. V lost 6 bases and J 0 bases, leaving 15 bases between the germline ends. There are 15 residues in the CDR3.

The V gene is TRBV6-5, the J gene TRBJ1-5, with 11 bases aligning to TRBD1. The V segment lost 6 bases and the J segment 4 bases; nucleotides outside the gene matches: 5. The CDR3 contains 15 residues. CDR1 MNHEY and CDR2 SVGAGI come from the germline V gene. The chain's CDR3 is CASRRDRGVNQPQHF. The CDR3 coding sequence is TGTGCCAGCAGGCGGGACAGGGGGGTGAATCAGCCCCAGCATTTT.

The rearrangement uses TRBV5-1 and TRBJ2-7; 16 nucleotides agree with TRBD2. The germline gives CDR1 SGHRS, CDR2 YFSETQ. V gave up 0 bases and J gave up 4 bases; unmatched junction bases: 13. This CDR3 has 20 residues. The CDR3 nucleotides read TGCGCCAGCAGCTTGGAGGGGTCGGGACTAGCGGGAGGGTACTCTTACGAGCAGTACTTC. Protein: CASSLEGSGLAGGYSYEQYF.

This chain joins TRBV11-3 and TRBJ2-5; 12 nucleotides agree with TRBD1. Trimming at V came to 5 bases and at J to 5 bases, leaving 6 bases not matched to a gene. CDR1 and CDR2 from the germline V gene are SGHNT and YENEEA. The CDR3 contains 15 residues. CDR3 amino acids: CASSHRDRGLETQYF. The DNA of the CDR3 is TGTGCCAGCAGCCACCGGGACAGGGGGCTTGAGACCCAGTACTTC.

V gene TRBV12-3 or TRBV12-4 combines with J gene TRBJ1-1; D is possibly TRBD1 (6 bases). The CDR3 has 12 amino acids. Trimming removed 7 bases from V and 10 bases from J, with 16 bases in between. The DNA for the CDR3 is TGTGCCAGCACCAAACAGGGCCTTGGAGCTTTCTTT. Its protein product is CASTKQGLGAFF.

The chain employs TRBV28 and TRBJ2-5; TRBD2 aligns across 14 bases. The CDR3 consists of 16 residues. Germline V gene lookup returns CDR1 MDHEN and CDR2 SYDVKM. V lost 2 bases to trimming and J lost 5 bases; unmatched junction nucleotides: 4. DNA for the CDR3: TGTGCCAGCAGTTTAATGGGACTAGCGGGAGCTGAGACCCAGTACTTC. Its protein product is CASSLMGLAGAETQYF. The variable domain in full, with the rest retrieved from reference TRBV28 and TRBJ2-5, is DVKVTQSSRYLVKRTGEKVFLECVQDMDHENMFWYRQDPGLGLRLIYFSYDVKMKEKGDIPEGYSVSREKKERFSLILESASTNQTSMYLCASSLMGLAGAETQYFGPGTRLLVL.

The chain carries TRBV7-2 and TRBJ2-7; tentative D call: TRBD2 (7 bases). The germline gives CDR1 SGHTA, CDR2 FQGNSA. This CDR3 is 16 amino acids long. V lost 1 base and J 6 bases, leaving 19 bases between the germline ends. The DNA for the CDR3 is TGTGCCAGCAGCTTAGTAGGGGGGACTAACGGGGCCGAGCAGTACTTC. This translates into CASSLVGGTNGAEQYF. Looking up the rest from reference TRBV7-2 and TRBJ2-7 gives the full variable domain: GAGVSQSPSNKVTEKGKDVELRCDPISGHTALYWYRQSLGQGLEFLIYFQGNSAPDKSGLPSDRFSAERTGGSVSTLTIQRTQQEDSAVYLCASSLVGGTNGAEQYFGPGTRLTVT.

This chain uses TRBV6-5 with TRBJ2-7; 8 positions agree with TRBD1. The CDR3 loop spans 14 amino acids. Germline V gene sequence: CDR1 MNHEY, CDR2 SVGAGI. With 2 bases clipped from V and 6 bases from J, the junction kept 6 bases outside the gene matches. CDR3 sequence: CASSYGQGAPEQYF. CDR3 DNA: TGTGCCAGCAGTTACGGCCAGGGGGCCCCCGAGCAGTACTTC.

V and J are TRBV21-1 and TRBJ2-3; TRBD1 reflects the table's D call only, with no check against the DNA. TRBV21-1 is classified as a pseudogene. The CDR3 totals 14 residues. The CDR3 DNA reads TGTGCCAGCAGCAAGGACAGGGGCACAGATACGCAGTATTTT. Residues: CASSKDRGTDTQYF.

The chain recombines TRBV29-1 with TRBJ1-2; the match to TRBD1 covers 7 bases. The ends lost 3 bases at V and 4 bases at J; junction bases unmatched: 11. Germline V CDR1 and CDR2: SQVTM, ANQGSEA. The CDR3 length is 15 residues. The CDR3 loop is CSVDGGLQGTYGYTF. In DNA, the CDR3 is TGCAGCGTTGATGGCGGACTACAGGGGACCTATGGCTACACCTTC.

The rearrangement uses TRBV28 and TRBJ2-5; TRBD2 matches at 12 bases. The V gene end was trimmed by 8 bases and the J gene end by 2 bases; junction bases not matched to a gene: 6. This CDR3 comprises 15 residues. CDR1 is MDHEN, CDR2 SYDVKM, per germline. CDR3 in amino acids: CASLRTSGIQETQYF. The CDR3 coding sequence is TGTGCCAGCTTAAGGACTAGCGGGATACAAGAGACCCAGTACTTC.

This clone came up many times. The chain employs TRBV6-6 and TRBJ2-3; 9 bases are shared with TRBD2. From germline, CDR1 is MNHNY and CDR2 SVGAGI (reference sequence). V dropped 1 base and J dropped 5; count of bases not matched to a gene: 7. CDR3 size: 16 residues. The CDR3 is CASSYLGAGGRDTQYF. The CDR3 coding sequence is TGTGCCAGCAGTTACTTGGGGGCGGGAGGGCGAGATACGCAGTATTTT.

J is TRBJ2-3 and V is TRBV4-3; D is perhaps TRBD1 (6 bases). Trimming took 1 base from V and 0 from J, leaving 17 bases between them. Per germline, CDR1 LGHNA and CDR2 YSLEER. The CDR3 has 18 residues. In DNA form, the CDR3 reads TGCGCCAGCAGCCAAGGCCTGGGGGCCATCGCTAGCACAGATACGCAGTATTTT. It encodes CASSQGLGAIASTDTQYF.

The chain has TRBV6-5 and TRBJ2-1, with TRBD2 matching 9 bases. CDR3 length: 15 residues. Germline trimming cut 8 bases from V and 6 bases from J; bases unmatched to any gene: 11. Germline V gene lookup returns CDR1 MNHEY and CDR2 SVGAGI. The CDR3 DNA reads as TGTGCCAGCGTCCCCCAGGGCGGGAGGGGCAATGAGCAGTTCTTC. Its translation: CASVPQGGRGNEQFF.

V gene TRBV7-2 combines with J gene TRBJ1-6, with no clear D. Germline V gene lookup returns CDR1 SGHTA and CDR2 FQGNSA. Trimming cost V 0 bases and J 1 base, with 13 bases left between them. This CDR3 contains 18 residues. The DNA of the CDR3 is TGTGCCAGCAGCTTAGCGCTTGGCAGTTTTTCCTATAATTCACCCCTCCACTTT. The encoded protein is CASSLALGSFSYNSPLHF.

This clone was seen a few times. CDR3 DNA: TGTGCCAGCAGCGTGACTCCTAGCGGGAACACCGGGGAGCTGTTTTTT. Its translation is CASSVTPSGNTGELFF. The V call is TRBV9, the J call TRBJ2-2; 7 bases fit TRBD2. J lost 1 base, V lost 2 bases, and 5 bases had no gene match. CDR3 size: 16 residues. Germline loops: CDR1 SGDLS, CDR2 YYNGEE.

Note on this clone: Other DNA sequences in this sample translate to the same CDR3. This chain joins TRBV25-1 and TRBJ2-7, with no clear D. There are 12 residues in the CDR3. Germline V lookup: CDR1 MGHDK, CDR2 SYGVNS. Trimming left V 4 bases short and J 3 bases short, with 7 bases between. The CDR3 is CASSGNSYEQYF. The CDR3 nucleotides read TGTGCCAGCAGTGGAAACAGCTACGAGCAGTACTTC.

The chain uses TRBV29-1 and TRBJ1-1; D possibly corresponds to TRBD1 (5 bases). There are 14 residues in the CDR3. CDR1 SQVTM and CDR2 ANQGSEA come from the germline V gene. Trimming removed 3 bases at V and 4 bases at J, with 15 bases between. CDR3 loop: CSVEGGAVSTEAFF. The CDR3 DNA reads as TGCAGCGTTGAGGGTGGGGCCGTGAGCACTGAAGCTTTCTTT.